The sequence of this TCR beta chain was determined in a study of shared clonotypes between healthy human individuals. Study-wide results and limits: Rarefaction indicated that sorted-subset sequencing remained incomplete although depth was large. Blood alone was sampled, and tissue repertoires likely differ.

The table came from immunoSEQ multiplex PCR; TCRdb's copy has only in-frame clones and leaves some out. The sample has about 1.5 million clones, 95% to 99% seen once. Note on this clone: What it recognizes is unknown.

The sample comprised naive CD4+ T cells sorted from blood. Subset meaning: CD45RA+ positively selected. This TCR was sampled from a man aged 30 to 45 in good health.

The CDR3 here is CASSPGADYSNQPQHF. The CDR3 nucleotides are TGTGCCAGCAGCCCTGGGGCGGACTATAGCAATCAGCCCCAGCATTTT. The chain employs TRBV11-2 and TRBJ1-5; possibly TRBD1 for D (5 bases). V was cut by 5 bases and J by 0 bases, with 14 bases left in between. Germline V gene data show CDR1 as SGHAT and CDR2 as FQNNGV. The CDR3 is 16 residues long.